This T cell receptor (beta chain) was retrieved from a study of early stage breast cancer tumors. The length of the CDR3 is 13 residues. Trimming cost V 5 bases and J 9 bases, with 14 bases left between them. The germline CDR1 and CDR2 sequences are KGHSH and LQKENI. Study observations and caveats: Chain pairing and CD4, CD8 or FOXP3 expression were not captured. Comparing each tissue with blood distinguished tumor from normal in 14 of 16 patients.

This clone was seen a handful of times. The target antigen is unknown. Profiled with immunoSEQ multiplex PCR; TCRdb holds only in-frame clones, not every one. The table records approximately 20,000 clones, 75% to 80% of them present only once. This chain joins TRBV18 and TRBJ1-5; tentatively, D is TRBD1 (5 bases). Sequencing was carried out using blood. The source of this sequence is a person aged 55 to 75 with breast cancer. As DNA, the CDR3 is TGTGCCAGCTCATCATCAGCTACAGGGCCCCAGCATTTT. This codes for CASSSSATGPQHF.